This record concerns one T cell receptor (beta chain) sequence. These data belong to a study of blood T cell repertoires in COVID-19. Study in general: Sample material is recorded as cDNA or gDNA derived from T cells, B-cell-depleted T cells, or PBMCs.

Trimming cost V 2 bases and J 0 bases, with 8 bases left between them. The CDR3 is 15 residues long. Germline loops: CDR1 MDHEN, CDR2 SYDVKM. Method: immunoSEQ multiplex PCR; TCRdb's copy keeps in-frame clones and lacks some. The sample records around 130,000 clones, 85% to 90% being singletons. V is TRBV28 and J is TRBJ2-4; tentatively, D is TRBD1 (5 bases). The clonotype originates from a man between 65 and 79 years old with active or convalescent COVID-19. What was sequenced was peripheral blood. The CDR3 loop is CASSLLTEAKNIQYF. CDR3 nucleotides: TGTGCCAGCAGTTTACTGACAGAAGCCAAAAACATTCAGTACTTC.